This T cell receptor beta chain stems from a study of molecular identifiers for immune sequencing clone quantification. From around 18,000 to 910,000 sorted cells, naive CD8 libraries were generated with 10%, 30% or 50% RNA. As CD8+CD4-CCR7+CD45RA+ cells, naive CD8 T cells were sorted. One entry per CDR3 protein, called by TCRdb with MiXCR from the PCR reads. The sample records some 590,000 distinct CDR3 sequences, roughly 23% being singletons. The CDR3 loop spans 16 amino acids. Trimming cost V 5 bases and J 6 bases, with 22 bases left between them. Germline lookup yields CDR1 SEHNR and CDR2 FQNEAQ (reference sequence).

The clonotype was recovered from a human donor in good health. Some libraries in this study had Jurkat cell RNA spiked in. This rearrangement joins TRBV7-9 to TRBJ1-1; D might be TRBD1 (6 bases). Sequencing was done on a sample of naive CD8+ T cells from blood, with Jurkat cell RNA spiked in. Indicated subset: FACS-sorted CD8+CD4-CCR7+CD45RA+ naive T cells. The CDR3 coding sequence is TGTGCCAGCAGCACTAGTTGGACAGACATAAACGCTGAAGCTTTCTTT. Its protein is CASSTSWTDINAEAFF.